The source of this T cell receptor (beta chain) is a study of blood T cell repertoires in COVID-19. Study at large: Specimens from acute and convalescent COVID-19 originated in the United States, Italy and Spain. In each case, the material was cDNA or gDNA derived from T cells, B-cell-depleted T cells, or PBMCs.

Study processing details: Cell counts per sample came from amplifying reference gene primers. This table comes from immunoSEQ multiplex PCR, and its TCRdb copy is limited to in-frame clones, with some not included. V and J calls and clone size follow that table, whereas D and trimming were derived from the DNA. The profile shows under 300,000 clones, approximately 86% of them singletons. Trimming pared 9 bases from V and 0 bases from J, leaving 13 bases between. The CDR3 loop spans 15 amino acids. Germline assignment: CDR1 KGHDR and CDR2 SFDVKD. This sequence joins TRBV24-1 and TRBJ2-2; tentative D call: TRBD2 (7 bases). Sequencing input: peripheral blood. The sequence was collected from a man aged 18 to 30 with active or convalescent COVID-19. CDR3 nucleotide sequence: TGTGCCACCGGCCGGGGGGCTTCGAACACCGGGGAGCTGTTTTTT. Protein product: CATGRGASNTGELFF.